This TCR beta chain comes out of a study of T cells in localized non-small cell lung cancer. As regards this clone: The antigen remains unidentified.

Study-wide points: Of the top 100 tumor clones, median around 55 were in adjacent lung, about 30 among its top 100.

The method was immunoSEQ multiplex PCR; TCRdb's version includes in-frame clones alone and lacks a portion of them. This sample yields roughly 2,000 clones, of which 20% to 30% are seen a single time; around 8% belongs to the top ten. The length of the CDR3 is 18 residues. V gave up 0 bases and J gave up 4 bases, with 16 bases separating them. Germline V gene data show CDR1 as ENHRY and CDR2 as SYGVKD. The clonotype comes from a woman aged 35 to 75 with stage III squamous cell lung carcinoma. This specimen consisted of lung tumor tissue, obtained before any cancer treatment. The chain has TRBV10-3 and TRBJ2-6; D is unresolved. The CDR3 region is CAISESYGRSGGANVLTF. The CDR3 nucleotides are TGTGCCATCAGTGAGTCCTATGGCCGCTCGGGCGGGGCCAACGTCCTGACTTTC.